The subject of this entry is one T cell receptor beta chain. Its antigen remains unidentified. The germline gives CDR1 SGHNT, CDR2 YYREEE (reference sequence). The CDR3 has 13 residues. Trimming removed 9 bases from V and 3 bases from J, with 12 bases in between. This sample stems from a study of chemoradiotherapy in HPV16-positive cancers. General observations from the study: During treatment, candidate HPV-specific clones and E7-related motifs expanded in tumor.

The table came from immunoSEQ multiplex PCR; TCRdb's copy has only in-frame clones and leaves some out. This sample has approximately 20,000 clones, with more than 75% found just once. The sequences come from blood, collected from a patient who underwent chemoradiotherapy. The J gene is TRBJ1-4, the V gene TRBV5-4, with TRBD1 as a possible D gene (6 bases). This sequence was found in a human donor with HPV-associated anogenital cancer. CDR3 nucleotide sequence: TGTGCCACCACAGGGTCCCCTAATGAAAAACTGTTTTTT. Residues: CATTGSPNEKLFF.